This T cell receptor (beta chain) was obtained from a study of blood T cell repertoires in COVID-19. Study at large: PBMCs, B-cell-depleted T cells, or T cells provided the cDNA or gDNA that made up the material.

The J segment lost 5 bases and the V segment lost 1 base, leaving 3 bases of the junction unmatched. CDR3 length: 16 residues. CDR1 is MGHRA and CDR2 is YSYEKL in the germline V gene. Generated by immunoSEQ multiplex PCR, the TCRdb table keeps only in-frame clones and is missing some. Of around 200,000 clones detected, approximately 85% appear once; the ten largest clones hold 10% to 11%. The TCR originated in a human donor with active or convalescent COVID-19. The donor label of this sample is uncertain. Sequenced material: peripheral blood. The J gene is TRBJ1-6, the V gene TRBV4-1, with 9 bases matching TRBD1. CDR3 bases: TGCGCCAGCAGCCAAGGGGGACAGGGACATAATTCACCCCTCCACTTT. This codes for CASSQGGQGHNSPLHF.